This T cell receptor beta chain derives from a study of breast tumors, draining lymph nodes, adjacent tissues. Whole-study findings and limits: Luminal-like breast cancer showed significantly higher tumor–nontumor repertoire similarity than basal-like. That most tumor T cells come from lymph nodes remained unproven. Tumor repertoires ranked between lymph nodes and nontumor tissue in diversity, with V and J gene preferences.

Germline CDR1 and CDR2: WNHNN and SYGVQD (reference sequence). CDR3 size: 16 residues. V was clipped by 0 bases and J by 7 bases, with 16 bases between them. Remarks on this clonotype: As yet, its antigen is unknown.

A single record per CDR3 protein comes from TCRdb applying MiXCR to the multiplex PCR reads. The sample shows 150,000 to 200,000 distinct CDR3 sequences, around a third of them seen only once. Axillary draining lymph nodes of breast cancer patients supplied the node samples. The sequence came from a female donor with breast cancer. Some clones in this sample may be carry-over from other donors' samples. This rearrangement joins TRBV10-1 to TRBJ2-1; D tentatively fits TRBD1 or TRBD2 (5 bases each). Sequenced sample: axillary lymph node tissue. CDR3: CASSESTGTVRNEQFF. CDR3 coding DNA: TGCGCCAGCAGTGAGTCGACCGGGACGGTCAGGAATGAGCAGTTCTTC.